This T cell receptor (beta chain) was recovered during a study of cytomegalovirus exposure and HLA in healthy donors. General study results and limits: Investigators reported 150 to 200 TCR beta chains as tied to cytomegalovirus. Prior analysis indicated that the majority of TCR beta V segments exhibited productivity approximately 87% or approximately 30% of the time.

Use of 60 Vbeta and 13 Jbeta primers characterized the PCR. The table came from immunoSEQ multiplex PCR; TCRdb's copy has only in-frame clones and leaves some out. The sample comprises fewer than 200,000 clones, over 60% of which are singletons, and around 5.4% rests with the top ten. This clone was counted a few times. What it binds is unknown. The junction shows a germline mismatch at one end, possibly a read error. CDR1 is SEHNR, CDR2 FQNEAQ, per germline (reference sequence). This CDR3 has 12 residues. The sequenced sample consisted of PBMCs. This TCR was recovered from a man aged 35-49 years in good health and CMV-seronegative. The genes are TRBV7-9 and TRBJ2-7, with D maybe TRBD1 (5 bases). CDR3 sequence (DNA): TGTTCCAGCAGCGTTCAGGGCGTTGGGCAGTACTTC. Translated, it gives CSSSVQGVGQYF.